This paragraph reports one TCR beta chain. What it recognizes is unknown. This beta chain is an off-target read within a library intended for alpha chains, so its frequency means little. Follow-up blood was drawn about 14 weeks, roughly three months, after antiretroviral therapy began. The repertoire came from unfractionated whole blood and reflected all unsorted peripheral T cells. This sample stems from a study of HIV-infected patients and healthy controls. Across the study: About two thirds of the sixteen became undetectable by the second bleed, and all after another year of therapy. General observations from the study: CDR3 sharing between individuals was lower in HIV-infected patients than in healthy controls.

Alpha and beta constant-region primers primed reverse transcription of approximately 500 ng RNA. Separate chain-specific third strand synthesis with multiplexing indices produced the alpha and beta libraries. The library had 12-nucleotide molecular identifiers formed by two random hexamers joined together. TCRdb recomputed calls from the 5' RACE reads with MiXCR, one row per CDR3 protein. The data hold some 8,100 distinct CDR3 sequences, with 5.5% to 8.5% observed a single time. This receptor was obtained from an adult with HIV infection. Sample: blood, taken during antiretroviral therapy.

CDR3 loop: CASSVGYGMNTEAFF. In nucleotides, the CDR3 is TGTGCCAGCAGTGTAGGGTATGGGATGAACACTGAAGCTTTCTTT. The rearrangement uses TRBV6-1 and TRBJ1-1; no clear D. V dropped 4 bases and J dropped 0 bases, with 12 bases sitting between them. Germline CDR1 is MNHNS and CDR2 is SASEGT. CDR3 length: 15 residues.